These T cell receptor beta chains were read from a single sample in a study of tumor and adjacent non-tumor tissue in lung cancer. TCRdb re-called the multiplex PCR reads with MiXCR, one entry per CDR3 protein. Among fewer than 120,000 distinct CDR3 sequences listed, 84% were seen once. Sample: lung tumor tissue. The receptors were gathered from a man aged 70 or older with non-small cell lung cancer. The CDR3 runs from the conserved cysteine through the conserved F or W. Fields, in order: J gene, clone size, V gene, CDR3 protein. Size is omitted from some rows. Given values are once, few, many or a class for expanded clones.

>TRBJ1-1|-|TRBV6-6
CASTVRLLNTEAFF
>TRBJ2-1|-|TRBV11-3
CASRLDPTVGRGEQFF
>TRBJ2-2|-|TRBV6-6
CASNYPRRDSNTGDLFF
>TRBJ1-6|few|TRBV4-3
CASNQEVNSPLHF
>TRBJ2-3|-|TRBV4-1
CASSQEFGIDASTDTQYF
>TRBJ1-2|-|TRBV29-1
CSVMAGISNNYGYTF
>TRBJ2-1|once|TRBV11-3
CASSLVGEGPDDQFF
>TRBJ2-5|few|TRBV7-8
CTSSFSDGPQYF
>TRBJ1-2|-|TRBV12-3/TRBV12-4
CTSSLLTGFGYDYTF
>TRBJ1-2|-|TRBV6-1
CAISVGLAGMGYTF
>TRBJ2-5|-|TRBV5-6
CASNYIEETRYF
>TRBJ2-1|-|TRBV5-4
CASSSRTVDEQFF
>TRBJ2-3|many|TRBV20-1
CSARVERGDTDTQYF
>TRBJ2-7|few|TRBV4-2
CASNQESPRTGGLYEQYF
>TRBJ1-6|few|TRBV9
CASSVESGPPLHF
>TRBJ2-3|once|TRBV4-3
CVSSRVGSGDTQYF
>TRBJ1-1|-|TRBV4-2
CVSSQDRGPEAFF
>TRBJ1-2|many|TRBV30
CAWSLETGGGNGYTF
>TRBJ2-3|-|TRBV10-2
CASSDRGHTDTQYF
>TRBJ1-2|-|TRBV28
CASSSGQFSYDYTF
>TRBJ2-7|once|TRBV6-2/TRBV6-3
CASSPFRKGANYELYF
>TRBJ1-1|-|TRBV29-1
CSSSTGGATEAFF
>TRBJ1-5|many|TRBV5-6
CASSSTFGQGTDQPQHF
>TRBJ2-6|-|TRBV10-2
CSSIPSSAYSGANVLTF
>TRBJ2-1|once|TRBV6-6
CASIITNGPNNEQFF
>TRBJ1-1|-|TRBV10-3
CAISASQGFAFF
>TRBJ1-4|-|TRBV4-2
CASSQAGQDFNGKLFF
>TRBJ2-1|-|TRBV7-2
CASSLDSLYDEQFF
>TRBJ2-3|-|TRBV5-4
CASSPTIGRGTDTQYF
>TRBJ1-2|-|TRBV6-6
CGSCYGGGVGYTF
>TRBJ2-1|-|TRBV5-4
CARSLGLAGEINERFF
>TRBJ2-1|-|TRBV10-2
CANRSPGPSSDEQFF
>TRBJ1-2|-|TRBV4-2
CGSSQDRAGVYGYTF
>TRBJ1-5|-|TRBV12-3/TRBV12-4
CASRGQDDGKPQHF
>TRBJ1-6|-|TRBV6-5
CASSTETGNSSLHF
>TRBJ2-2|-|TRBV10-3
CAINGVDKDTGELFF
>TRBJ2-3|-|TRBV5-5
CASSLNWNTQYF
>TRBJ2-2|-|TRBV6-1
CASRPHEGNTGDLFF
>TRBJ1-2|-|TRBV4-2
CASSPTGSDILYGYTF
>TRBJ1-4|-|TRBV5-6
CTSSLRGRTDEKLFF
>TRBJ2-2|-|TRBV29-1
CSVHGTNTVELFF
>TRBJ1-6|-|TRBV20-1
CSSLQGNSALHF
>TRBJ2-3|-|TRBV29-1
CNVELRGGDTQYF
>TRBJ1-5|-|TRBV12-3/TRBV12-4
CASCTCRGQGNQPQHF
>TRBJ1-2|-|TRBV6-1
CAVQILGQKVGYTF
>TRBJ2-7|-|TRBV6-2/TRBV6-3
CASKRDSSFVEHYF
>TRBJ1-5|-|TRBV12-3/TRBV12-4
CAGTEGGFNQLQHF
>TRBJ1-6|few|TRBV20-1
CSARGLNLKSVQRNNSPLHF
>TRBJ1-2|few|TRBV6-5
CASSFGGPQGFYGYTF
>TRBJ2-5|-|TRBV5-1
CTSSLWGEETQYF
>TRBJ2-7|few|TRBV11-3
CASSLDGTSSYEQYF
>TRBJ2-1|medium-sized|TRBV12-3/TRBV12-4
CASSLGQPVTYHNEQFF
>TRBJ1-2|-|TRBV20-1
CSGNWGGVCGYTF
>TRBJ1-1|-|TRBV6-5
CASCQTGGHREAFF